These 23 T cell receptor beta chains were sequenced from one sample in a study of cytotoxic CD8 clonotypes in ibrutinib-treated CLL. Sequenced by immunoSEQ multiplex PCR; TCRdb stores in-frame clones only, minus some. The sample records tens of thousands of clones, roughly 50% being singletons. Sample: PBMCs, taken after 24 months of ibrutinib treatment. The origin of the receptors is a human donor with chronic lymphocytic leukemia.

The CDR3 DNA is TGTGCCACTAGAAGCCGGGGAGGATCCTACAATGAGCAGTTCTTC. This codes for CATRSRGGSYNEQFF. The chain joins TRBV15 to TRBJ2-1, with D possibly TRBD2 on 6 matching bases. V gave up 9 bases and J gave up 1 base, with 16 bases separating them. The germline V gene encodes CDR1 LNHNV and CDR2 YYDKDF (reference sequence). This CDR3 is built from 15 residues.

The gene calls are TRBV6-5 and TRBJ2-1; 8 bases fit TRBD2. The CDR3 is made up of 13 amino acids. J lost 12 bases, V lost 8 bases, and 12 bases had no gene match. Germline V gene data show CDR1 as MNHEY and CDR2 as SVGAGI. CDR3: CASWARGGTRQFF. The CDR3 bases are TGTGCCAGCTGGGCCAGGGGAGGGACTAGGCAGTTCTTC.

V is TRBV5-1 and J is TRBJ2-5, with no clear D. V lost 3 bases and J 5 bases, leaving 8 bases between the germline ends. This CDR3 is 12 amino acids long. The V gene's germline CDR1 is SGHRS and CDR2 YFSETQ. CDR3 sequence: CASSSTTETQYF. Written as DNA, the CDR3 is TGCGCCAGCAGCTCGACAACTGAGACCCAGTACTTC.

V and J are TRBV2 and TRBJ1-2, with D unresolved. Germline values: CDR1 SNHLY, CDR2 FYNNEI. The CDR3 is 14 residues long. V gave up 4 bases and J gave up 0 bases, with 9 bases separating them. The CDR3: CASSGYRANYGYTF. CDR3 coding DNA: TGTGCCAGCAGTGGATACCGGGCTAACTATGGCTACACCTTC.

The genes are TRBV7-2 and TRBJ1-4, with 7 bases identical to TRBD1. CDR1 and CDR2 (germline): SGHTA, FQGNSA. This CDR3 contains 14 residues. The V segment lost 5 bases and the J segment 8 bases; nucleotides outside the gene matches: 8. CDR3 amino acids: CASSPDRAGEKLFF. In nucleotides, the CDR3 is TGTGCCAGCAGCCCCGACAGGGCTGGGGAAAAACTGTTTTTT. Together with reference TRBV7-2 and TRBJ1-4, the CDR3 gives the full variable domain: GAGVSQSPSNKVTEKGKDVELRCDPISGHTALYWYRQSLGQGLEFLIYFQGNSAPDKSGLPSDRFSAERTGGSVSTLTIQRTQQEDSAVYLCASSPDRAGEKLFFGSGTQLSVL.

This clone came up a few times. This chain connects TRBV6-6 to TRBJ1-1; tentatively, D is TRBD1 (5 bases). The germline CDR1 and CDR2 sequences are MNHNY and SVGAGI (reference sequence). CDR3 length: 12 amino acids. Trimming removed 4 bases from V and 9 bases from J, with 12 bases in between. CDR3 region: CASSSGVDQAFF. The CDR3 coding sequence is TGTGCCAGCAGTTCGGGGGTGGATCAAGCTTTCTTT.

The DNA for the CDR3 is TGCGCCAGCAGCGCCGACTGGGGTGGCGAGCAGTACGTC. It specifies CASSADWGGEQYV. The chain recombines TRBV10-1 with TRBJ2-7; D is unclear. CDR3 length: 13 residues. The V and J ends lost 6 bases and 6 bases respectively, with 15 bases between them. Per the germline V gene, CDR1 is WNHNN and CDR2 is SYGVQD (reference sequence).

The rearrangement links TRBV5-1 to TRBJ1-6, with 7 bases that match TRBD1. The CDR3 length is 14 residues. Per germline, CDR1 SGHRS and CDR2 YFSETQ. J was trimmed by 7 bases and V by 2 bases; bases with no gene match: 3. The CDR3 loop reads CASSFQGVNSPLHF. CDR3 nucleotides: TGCGCCAGCAGCTTCCAGGGGGTGAATTCACCCCTCCACTTT.

The genes are TRBV4-1 and TRBJ2-3; 9 nucleotides match TRBD1. This CDR3 has 15 amino acids. Per the germline V gene, CDR1 is MGHRA and CDR2 is YSYEKL. V lost 4 bases to trimming and J lost 4 bases; unmatched junction nucleotides: 6. The CDR3 region is CASSLPGQGADTQYF. The CDR3, as DNA: TGCGCCAGCAGCCTACCGGGACAGGGCGCAGATACGCAGTATTTT.

The J gene is TRBJ2-1, the V gene TRBV5-1; 12 bases line up with TRBD2. Germline lookup yields CDR1 SGHRS and CDR2 YFSETQ. J lost 7 bases, V lost 4 bases, and 6 bases had no gene match. The CDR3 sequence is 15 residues long. The CDR3 coding sequence is TGCGCCAGCAGCCTTCTAGCGGGGGGGCTGAATGAGCAGTTCTTC. It is translated as CASSLLAGGLNEQFF.

This sequence joins TRBV5-6 and TRBJ1-2; the D gene is possibly TRBD1 (6 bases). This CDR3 has 13 amino acids. V lost 2 bases and J 4 bases, leaving 9 bases between the germline ends. From germline, CDR1 is SGHDT and CDR2 YYEEEE. The CDR3 is CASSLGQIYGYTF. The CDR3 bases are TGTGCCAGCAGCTTAGGACAGATCTATGGCTACACCTTC.

CDR3 sequence reads: CASSPGLPPSYEQYF. In nucleotides, the CDR3 is TGCGCCAGCAGCCCCGGACTACCTCCCTCCTACGAGCAGTACTTC. V gene TRBV4-1 combines with J gene TRBJ2-7; tentatively, D is TRBD2 (6 bases). This CDR3 spans 15 amino acids. CDR1 MGHRA and CDR2 YSYEKL come from the germline V gene. V lost 4 bases to trimming and J lost 0 bases, with 13 bases between them.

There are a few counts of this clone. The chain is built from TRBV2 and TRBJ2-7; 10 bases fit TRBD2. There are 14 residues in the CDR3. Germline lookup yields CDR1 SNHLY and CDR2 FYNNEI. The junction had 4 bases not matched to a gene; V was cut back by 6 bases and J by 2 bases. The CDR3 nucleotides read TGTGCCAGCAGCCTAGCGGGAGCGCCCTACGAGCAGTACTTC. It yields the protein CASSLAGAPYEQYF.

The J gene is TRBJ2-5, the V gene TRBV7-2, with D tentatively TRBD1 (6 bases). Trimming left V 4 bases short and J 7 bases short, with 7 bases between. CDR1 and CDR2 (germline): SGHTA, FQGNSA. The CDR3 spans 11 residues. The CDR3 nucleotides read TGTGCCAGCAGCTCCAGGGGGACCCAGTACTTC. Its protein is CASSSRGTQYF.

The rearrangement links TRBV7-8 to TRBJ2-3; D perhaps matches TRBD2 (5 bases). Trimming pared 1 base from V and 2 bases from J, leaving 16 bases between. Germline V gene data show CDR1 as SGHVS and CDR2 as FQNEAQ. The CDR3 covers 17 residues. This CDR3 reads CASSLESSGLNTDTQYF. CDR3 DNA: TGTGCCAGCAGCTTAGAAAGCAGCGGTTTAAACACAGATACGCAGTATTTT.

The chain has TRBV9 and TRBJ1-1; possibly TRBD1 for D (5 bases). The germline V gene encodes CDR1 SGDLS and CDR2 YYNGEE. This CDR3 has 14 amino acids. V was trimmed by 0 bases and J by 1 base, leaving 7 bases between them. CDR3 protein: CASSVGGQNTEAFF. The CDR3 DNA reads as TGTGCCAGCAGCGTAGGTGGACAGAACACTGAAGCTTTCTTT. Full variable domain (remainder filled in from reference TRBV9 and TRBJ1-1): DSGVTQTPKHLITATGQRVTLRCSPRSGDLSVYWYQQSLDQGLQFLIQYYNGEERAKGNILERFSAQQFPDLHSELNLSSLELGDSALYFCASSVGGQNTEAFFGQGTRLTVV.

This clone was detected a few times. This chain links TRBV7-8 with TRBJ1-6, with D tentatively TRBD1 (6 bases). The CDR3 has 18 residues. Germline V gene lookup returns CDR1 SGHVS and CDR2 FQNEAQ. Trimming pared 1 base from V and 3 bases from J, leaving 16 bases between. CDR3 residues: CASSLGPSTGYYNSPLHF. The CDR3 DNA reads as TGTGCCAGCAGCTTAGGTCCCTCCACAGGGTACTATAATTCACCCCTCCACTTT.

The chain joins TRBV4-1 to TRBJ1-1; D not certain. The CDR3 totals 14 residues. V dropped 0 bases and J dropped 5 bases, with 10 bases sitting between them. Germline loops: CDR1 MGHRA, CDR2 YSYEKL. The CDR3 reads CASSQDRVGTEAFF. The DNA for the CDR3 is TGCGCCAGCAGCCAAGATCGGGTTGGGACTGAAGCTTTCTTT.

In its sample, this clone was seen a few times. The V call is TRBV7-9, the J call TRBJ1-2; D perhaps matches TRBD1 (5 bases). Germline loops: CDR1 SEHNR, CDR2 FQNEAQ (reference sequence). V was trimmed by 5 bases and J by 5 bases, leaving 12 bases between them. The CDR3 consists of 13 residues. CDR3 sequence: CASSPDIAYGYTF. In nucleotides, the CDR3 is TGTGCCAGCAGCCCGGACATAGCGTATGGCTACACCTTC.

This chain links TRBV18 with TRBJ2-1; D not certain. The CDR3 length is 16 residues. Looked up from germline, CDR1 is KGHSH and CDR2 is LQKENI. V was shortened by 3 bases and J by 0 bases, with 12 bases between the two germline ends. The CDR3 here is CASSPNRASSYNEQFF. CDR3 sequence (DNA): TGTGCCAGCTCACCCAATAGAGCGAGCTCCTACAATGAGCAGTTCTTC.

The genes are TRBV15 and TRBJ2-7; the D gene is possibly TRBD2 (6 bases). The germline gives CDR1 LNHNV, CDR2 YYDKDF (reference sequence). V lost 0 bases, J lost 0 bases, and 9 bases lay in between. This CDR3 is built from 15 residues. The CDR3 DNA reads as TGTGCCACCAGCAGAGATTCCGGGAGCTCCTACGAGCAGTACGTC. This sequence encodes CATSRDSGSSYEQYV.

The chain joins TRBV6-1 to TRBJ2-1; 12 bases agree with TRBD2. CDR3 length: 22 amino acids. V lost 2 bases and J lost 6; bases outside the gene matches: 23. The V gene's germline CDR1 is MNHNS and CDR2 SASEGT. This CDR3 is CASSEPRPDRQTTSGSPNEQFF. The CDR3 DNA sequence: TGTGCCAGCAGTGAACCTAGGCCGGACAGGCAAACGACTAGCGGGAGTCCCAATGAGCAGTTCTTC.

The chain has TRBV9 and TRBJ2-1; 14 positions match TRBD2. Trimming took 3 bases from V and 6 from J; bases not matched to a gene: 2. CDR3 length: 15 residues. Germline V CDR1 and CDR2: SGDLS, YYNGEE. As DNA, the CDR3 is TGTGCCAGCAGCGCGACTAGCGGGGGGGCCAATGAGCAGTTCTTC. Protein: CASSATSGGANEQFF.